Below are 32 T cell receptor beta chains sequenced from a single sample in a study of blood T cell repertoires in COVID-19. Sequenced by immunoSEQ multiplex PCR; TCRdb stores in-frame clones only, minus some. The sample includes 150,000 to 200,000 clones, about 80% of them seen just once. Sequencing was carried out using PBMCs or T cells enriched from blood (not recorded which). These TCRs come from a man aged 60-69 years who had been exposed to COVID-19.

The rearrangement uses TRBV12-3 or TRBV12-4 and TRBJ2-2; weak D call: TRBD1 (6 bases). Deletions cut 11 bases from V and 5 bases from J, with 15 bases between. The CDR3 is 13 residues long. This chain's CDR3 is CADAGEGTGELFF. Here the CDR3 DNA reads TGTGCCGACGCAGGGGAAGGGACCGGGGAGCTGTTTTTT.

The chain joins TRBV4-1 to TRBJ1-1, with D uncertain. Deletions cut 7 bases from V and 0 bases from J, with 12 bases between. The germline V gene encodes CDR1 MGHRA and CDR2 YSYEKL. The CDR3 is 14 amino acids. The CDR3 region has the DNA TGCGCCAGCAAAGGGCGGACTATGAACACTGAAGCTTTCTTT. Protein sequence: CASKGRTMNTEAFF.

The chain recombines TRBV9 with TRBJ2-1; 10 bases fit TRBD2. CDR1 and CDR2 (germline): SGDLS, YYNGEE. The CDR3 consists of 16 residues. V lost 2 bases and J lost 4; bases outside the gene matches: 6. CDR3 in amino acids: CASSVGAGGIYNEQFF. CDR3 DNA sequence: TGTGCCAGCAGCGTGGGAGCGGGAGGGATTTACAATGAGCAGTTCTTC.

In DNA, the CDR3 is TGTGCCATCGGACTAGCGGGAGGGCCAAGGTCTCTGGGGACCCAGTACTTC. Translation: CAIGLAGGPRSLGTQYF. This sequence joins TRBV10-3 and TRBJ2-5; 15 nucleotides agree with TRBD2. The CDR3 length is 17 residues. From germline, CDR1 is ENHRY and CDR2 SYGVKD. Trimming took 8 bases from V and 7 from J; bases not matched to a gene: 14.

The V gene is TRBV6-1, the J gene TRBJ2-5; 8 bases agree with TRBD2. The trim removed 0 bases at V and 5 bases at J, leaving 5 bases unmatched. CDR1 and CDR2 (germline): MNHNS, SASEGT. The CDR3 covers 15 residues. The chain's CDR3 is CASSEAISGGETQYF. In DNA, the CDR3 is TGTGCCAGCAGTGAAGCGATCTCGGGAGGGGAGACCCAGTACTTC.

The chain combines TRBV7-9 with TRBJ1-4; 9 bases map to TRBD1. CDR3 length equals 18 residues. The V segment lost 1 base and the J segment 0 bases; nucleotides outside the gene matches: 6. The germline V gene has CDR1 SEHNR and CDR2 FQNEAQ (reference sequence). CDR3 protein: CASSLGTGAGATNEKLFF. The CDR3 region has the DNA TGTGCCAGCAGCTTAGGGACAGGGGCAGGGGCAACTAATGAAAAACTGTTTTTT. Together with reference TRBV7-9 and TRBJ1-4, the CDR3 gives the full variable domain: DTGVSQNPRHKITKRGQNVTFRCDPISEHNRLYWYRQTLGQGPEFLTYFQNEAQLEKSRLLSDRFSAERPKGSFSTLEIQRTEQGDSAMYLCASSLGTGAGATNEKLFFGSGTQLSVL.

This rearrangement joins TRBV5-6 to TRBJ2-3; D is unresolved. Between the trimmed V and J ends, which lost 3 bases and 1 base, there was a span of 6 bases. This CDR3 is built from 13 residues. Germline V gene data show CDR1 as SGHDT and CDR2 as YYEEEE. This CDR3 reads CASSSAGTDTQYF. CDR3 nucleotide sequence: TGTGCCAGCAGCTCGGCGGGCACAGATACGCAGTATTTT.

The V call is TRBV10-1, the J call TRBJ2-3; 8 nucleotides agree with TRBD2. CDR3 length equals 15 residues. Per the germline V gene, CDR1 is WNHNN and CDR2 is SYGVQD (reference sequence). Losses at the gene ends were 4 bases for V and 2 bases for J; bases not matched to a gene: 5. The CDR3 loop reads CASSASGRSTDTQYF. Written as DNA, the CDR3 is TGCGCCAGCAGTGCAAGCGGGAGATCCACAGATACGCAGTATTTT.

J is TRBJ1-5 and V is TRBV29-1; possibly TRBD1 for D (6 bases). This CDR3 has 13 residues. Germline V gene data show CDR1 as SQVTM and CDR2 as ANQGSEA. Trimming stripped 7 bases from V and 3 bases from J, with 13 bases between. The CDR3 bases are TGCAGCGCTGCGGCAGGGGACAATCAGCCCCAGCATTTT. This encodes CSAAAGDNQPQHF.

This clone was observed many times. The chain joins TRBV5-6 to TRBJ1-6, with TRBD1 identical over 7 bases. The J segment lost 5 bases and the V segment lost 0 bases, leaving 2 bases of the junction unmatched. Germline CDR1 and CDR2: SGHDT and YYEEEE. The CDR3 contains 15 residues. For the CDR3, the DNA is TGTGCCAGCAGCTTGGTAGGGACAGATAATTCACCCCTCCACTTT. Translated: CASSLVGTDNSPLHF.

The J gene is TRBJ2-5, the V gene TRBV14; TRBD2 aligns across 8 bases. The CDR3 extends over 16 amino acids. The trim removed 1 base at V and 5 bases at J, leaving 9 bases unmatched. Per the germline V gene, CDR1 is SGHDN and CDR2 is FVKESK. The CDR3 DNA follows: TGTGCCAGCAGCCAAGGGCTAGCGGGTACCCGGGAGACCCAGTACTTC. It specifies CASSQGLAGTRETQYF.

The chain links TRBV7-2 to TRBJ2-3, with 7 bases fitting TRBD2. V shed 1 base, J shed 3 bases, and the junction held 10 bases outside the gene matches. The CDR3 loop spans 17 amino acids. Germline CDR1 reads SGHTA; CDR2 reads FQGNSA. CDR3 in amino acids: CASSLVRGAGETDTQYF. The CDR3 DNA is TGTGCCAGCAGCTTAGTGCGTGGCGCGGGAGAGACAGATACGCAGTATTTT.

This clone was picked up many times. V usage is TRBV5-1 and J usage is TRBJ2-7, with 10 bases identical to TRBD1. The germline gives CDR1 SGHRS, CDR2 YFSETQ. The CDR3 has 16 residues. The ends lost 4 bases at V and 4 bases at J; junction bases unmatched: 11. CDR3 DNA: TGCGCCAGCAGCCCAGACTCGGGACAGGGGAAGTACGAGCAGTACTTC. This sequence encodes CASSPDSGQGKYEQYF.

The J gene is TRBJ2-5, the V gene TRBV6-6, with 10 bases aligning to TRBD2. The CDR3 runs 16 residues. Trimming cost V 2 bases and J 4 bases; bases outside gene matches: 7. Germline V gene lookup returns CDR1 MNHNY and CDR2 SVGAGI (reference sequence). The CDR3: CASSYRRLAGSETQYF. The CDR3 nucleotides read TGTGCCAGCAGTTACCGACGACTAGCGGGCTCAGAGACCCAGTACTTC.

V is TRBV11-3 and J is TRBJ1-1; D perhaps matches TRBD1 (6 bases). The germline V and J ends were trimmed by 3 bases and 1 base, with 15 bases remaining between them. Germline lookup yields CDR1 SGHNT and CDR2 YENEEA. The CDR3 sequence is 16 residues long. This chain's CDR3 is CASSLSRPGQNTEAFF. CDR3 coding DNA: TGTGCCAGCAGCTTGTCCCGACCGGGACAGAACACTGAAGCTTTCTTT.

This clone came up a few times. The V gene is TRBV18, the J gene TRBJ1-4; the match to TRBD1 covers 8 bases. Germline-derived CDR1 and CDR2 are KGHSH and LQKENI. Trimming cost V 0 bases and J 7 bases; bases outside gene matches: 4. The CDR3 has 15 residues. CDR3 bases: TGTGCCAGCTCACCACCGACAGGGGCTAGTGAAAAACTGTTTTTT. Translation gives CASSPPTGASEKLFF.

In the case of this clone: The identical CDR3 is also encoded by other nucleotide sequences in the sample. The V and J genes are TRBV28 and TRBJ1-5; D remains unclear. Per germline, CDR1 MDHEN and CDR2 SYDVKM. CDR3 size: 13 residues. The V end was cut by 6 bases, the J end by 1 base, with 7 bases between. CDR3 nucleotide sequence: TGTGCCAGCAGCTCTTCCAGCAATCAGCCCCAGCATTTT. Translated: CASSSSSNQPQHF.

This sequence joins TRBV6-5 and TRBJ2-1; possible D gene TRBD2, 5 bases. In germline, CDR1 is MNHEY, CDR2 SVGAGI. V was shortened by 8 bases and J by 3 bases, with 11 bases between the two germline ends. The CDR3 loop spans 13 amino acids. This CDR3 is CASFSSDYNEQFF. In nucleotides, the CDR3 is TGTGCCAGCTTCAGTAGCGACTACAATGAGCAGTTCTTC.

The DNA for the CDR3 is TGTGCAAGTCGCTTAGCGTGCCCCTCTGGACAGGGCGTGAACACTGAAGCTTTCTTT. This codes for CASRLACPSGQGVNTEAFF. The chain employs TRBV12-2 and TRBJ1-1; TRBD1, the table's D call, was not compared with the DNA. TRBV12-2 is marked as a pseudogene. The CDR3 spans 19 residues.

The CDR3 sequence is CATRPGTGSQPQHF. For the CDR3, the DNA is TGTGCCACCAGACCCGGGACAGGGAGTCAGCCCCAGCATTTT. This chain uses TRBV24-1 with TRBJ1-5, with 9 bases aligning to TRBD1. The V gene end was trimmed by 7 bases and the J gene end by 6 bases; junction bases not matched to a gene: 6. This CDR3 contains 14 residues. Germline V gene sequence: CDR1 KGHDR, CDR2 SFDVKD.

This sequence joins TRBV2 and TRBJ1-1; 10 bases fit TRBD1. This CDR3 is 15 amino acids long. Trimming at V came to 2 bases and at J to 5 bases, leaving 5 bases not matched to a gene. The germline gives CDR1 SNHLY, CDR2 FYNNEI. For the CDR3, the DNA is TGTGCCAGCAGTGAATTGACAGGGGGCAGGACTGAAGCTTTCTTT. Translated, it gives CASSELTGGRTEAFF.

The V and J genes are TRBV28 and TRBJ1-2; D gene unclear. The germline V and J ends were trimmed by 2 bases and 4 bases, with 11 bases remaining between them. Germline assignment: CDR1 MDHEN and CDR2 SYDVKM. The CDR3 is 14 amino acids. DNA for the CDR3: TGTGCCAGCAGTTTAGGCCCAAGAGGCTATGGCTACACCTTC. Translated, it gives CASSLGPRGYGYTF.

The table lists this clone with a few counts. The V call is TRBV20-1, the J call TRBJ1-5; 9 bases agree with TRBD1. CDR3 size: 14 residues. Germline CDR1 is DFQATT and CDR2 is SNEGSKA (reference sequence). J was trimmed by 5 bases and V by 3 bases; bases with no gene match: 5. In DNA form, the CDR3 reads TGCAGTGCTAGTGGGACAGGGAGGGATCAGCCCCAGCATTTT. Encoded protein: CSASGTGRDQPQHF.

This clone appeared a few times. CDR3 sequence: CASSLDSVLASEQFF. Written as DNA, the CDR3 is TGTGCCAGCAGCTTAGACTCGGTACTAGCGAGTGAGCAGTTCTTC. The V gene is TRBV7-2, the J gene TRBJ2-1; the match to TRBD2 covers 7 bases. The CDR3 is 15 amino acids. Germline V gives CDR1 SGHTA, CDR2 FQGNSA. The J segment lost 9 bases and the V segment lost 1 base, leaving 9 bases of the junction unmatched.

V usage is TRBV9 and J usage is TRBJ2-1; 8 bases map to TRBD2. With 0 bases clipped from V and 8 bases from J, the junction kept 7 bases outside the gene matches. This CDR3 is built from 15 residues. Per germline, CDR1 SGDLS and CDR2 YYNGEE. CDR3 protein: CASSVGAGAVDEQFF. The CDR3 coding sequence is TGTGCCAGCAGCGTAGGAGCGGGAGCGGTAGATGAGCAGTTCTTC.

The CDR3 nucleotides are TGTGCCAGCAGCCCCCAGACTAGCGGGCACTCCTACGAGCAGTACTTC. Its translation is CASSPQTSGHSYEQYF. The V call is TRBV11-3, the J call TRBJ2-7; 10 nucleotides align to TRBD2. The length of the CDR3 is 16 residues. Germline assignment: CDR1 SGHNT and CDR2 YENEEA. The V gene end was trimmed by 5 bases and the J gene end by 0 bases; junction bases not matched to a gene: 7.

The rearrangement uses TRBV7-2 and TRBJ2-3, with D tentatively TRBD1 (5 bases). V lost 6 bases and J lost 5, with 15 bases in between. The CDR3 has 14 residues. The germline V gene encodes CDR1 SGHTA and CDR2 FQGNSA. The CDR3 DNA follows: TGTGCCAGCAGACAAACATCAGGGAAAGATACGCAGTATTTT. It codes for CASRQTSGKDTQYF.

This chain links TRBV28 with TRBJ1-3; possibly TRBD1 for D (5 bases). The CDR3 consists of 16 residues. The germline V gene encodes CDR1 MDHEN and CDR2 SYDVKM. Trimming took off 2 bases at V and 2 bases at J, with 13 bases between the two ends. CDR3 sequence (DNA): TGTGCCAGCAGTTTAGGTCGGCAGGGTACTGGAAACACCATATATTTT. Translating gives CASSLGRQGTGNTIYF.

The count of this clone is one. The chain uses TRBV5-6 and TRBJ1-2; D unresolved. There are 13 residues in the CDR3. Trimming stripped 0 bases from V and 2 bases from J, with 5 bases between. Germline-derived CDR1 and CDR2 are SGHDT and YYEEEE. As DNA, the CDR3 is TGTGCCAGCAGCTTGGCCAGGAACTATGGCTACACCTTC. Protein sequence: CASSLARNYGYTF.

A few counts support this clone. The chain is built from TRBV6-5 and TRBJ1-2; no clear D gene. Germline CDR1 is MNHEY and CDR2 is SVGAGI. This CDR3 has 12 residues. The ends were cut back, 9 bases at V and 7 bases at J, with 15 bases in the middle. Written as DNA, the CDR3 is TGTGCCAGTGCGTTTTCTGACACTGGCTACACCTTC. Its translation is CASAFSDTGYTF.

This clone was seen repeatedly, ten times or more. The V call is TRBV7-2, the J call TRBJ2-1; the D is unclear. Trimming took off 0 bases at V and 7 bases at J, with 7 bases between the two ends. CDR1 and CDR2 (germline): SGHTA, FQGNSA. The CDR3 extends over 13 amino acids. CDR3 in DNA: TGTGCCAGCAGCTTAGCTATCGGGAATGAGCAGTTCTTC. Its translation is CASSLAIGNEQFF.

This clone was observed a single time. The V call is TRBV6-5, the J call TRBJ1-1, with no clear D. Trimming cost V 6 bases and J 6 bases, with 20 bases left between them. The CDR3 runs 15 residues. The germline CDR1 and CDR2 sequences are MNHEY and SVGAGI. Written as DNA, the CDR3 is TGTGCCAGCAGAATAGACCGCGGAGGGAGCGCTGAAGCTTTCTTT. Its protein is CASRIDRGGSAEAFF.